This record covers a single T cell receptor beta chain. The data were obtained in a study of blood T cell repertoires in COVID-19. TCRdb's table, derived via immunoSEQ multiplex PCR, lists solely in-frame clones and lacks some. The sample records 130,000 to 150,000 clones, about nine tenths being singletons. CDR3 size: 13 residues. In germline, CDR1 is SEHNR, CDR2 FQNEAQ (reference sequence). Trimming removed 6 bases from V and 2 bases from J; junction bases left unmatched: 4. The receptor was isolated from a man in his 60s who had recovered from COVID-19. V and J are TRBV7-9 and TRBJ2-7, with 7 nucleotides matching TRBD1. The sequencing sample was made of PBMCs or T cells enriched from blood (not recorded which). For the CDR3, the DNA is TGTGCCAGCAGTCACGGACAGGCCTACGAGCAGTACTTC. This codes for CASSHGQAYEQYF.